This T cell receptor (beta chain) came from a study of cytotoxic CD8 clonotypes in ibrutinib-treated CLL. About the study: An average of approximately 260,000 productive templates and around 100,000 productive rearrangements was obtained per sample.

Clones were read by immunoSEQ multiplex PCR, and TCRdb kept only the in-frame ones, dropping some. The sample lists approximately 32,000 clones; roughly 49% were seen once. In regard to this clone: Antigen: not known.

Overall study findings and caveats: With treatment, public clonotypes, which were uncommon, either contracted or remained stable. Baseline clonality exceeded age-matched healthy donors and tracked circulating CD8+ T-cell counts.

Germline lookup yields CDR1 SGHVS and CDR2 FQNEAQ. The junction had 5 bases not matched to a gene; V was cut back by 2 bases and J by 0 bases. This CDR3 is 16 amino acids long. This sequence was found in a human donor with chronic lymphocytic leukemia. The starting material was PBMCs, obtained before ibrutinib treatment. V gene TRBV7-8 combines with J gene TRBJ2-3, with 7 bases matching TRBD2. The CDR3 reads CASSLYDGGSTDTQYF. The DNA of the CDR3 is TGTGCCAGCAGCTTATATGACGGGGGGAGCACAGATACGCAGTATTTT.